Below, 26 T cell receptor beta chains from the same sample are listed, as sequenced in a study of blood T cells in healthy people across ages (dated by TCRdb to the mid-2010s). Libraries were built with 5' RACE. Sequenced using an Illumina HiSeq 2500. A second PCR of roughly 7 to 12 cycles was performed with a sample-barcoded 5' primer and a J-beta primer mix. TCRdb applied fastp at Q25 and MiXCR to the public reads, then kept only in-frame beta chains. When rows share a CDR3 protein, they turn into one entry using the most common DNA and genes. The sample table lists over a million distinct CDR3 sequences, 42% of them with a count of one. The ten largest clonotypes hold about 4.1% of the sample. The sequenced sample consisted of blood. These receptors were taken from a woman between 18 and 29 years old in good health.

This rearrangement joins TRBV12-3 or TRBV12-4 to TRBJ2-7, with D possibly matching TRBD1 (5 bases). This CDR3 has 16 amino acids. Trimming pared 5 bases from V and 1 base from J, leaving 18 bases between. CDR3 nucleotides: TGTGCCAGCAGTATTCTCATGCTAGGGGCTTCCTACGAGCAGTACTTC. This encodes CASSILMLGASYEQYF.

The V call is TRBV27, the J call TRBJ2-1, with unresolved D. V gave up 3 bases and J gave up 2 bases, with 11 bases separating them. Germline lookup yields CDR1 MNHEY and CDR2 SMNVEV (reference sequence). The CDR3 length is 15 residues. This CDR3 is CASSLGGSAYNEQFF. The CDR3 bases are TGTGCCAGCAGTTTGGGTGGATCGGCCTACAATGAGCAGTTCTTC.

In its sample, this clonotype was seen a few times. The CDR3 sequence is CASSGLSGRAYEQYF. CDR3 sequence (DNA): TGTGCCAGCAGCGGCCTTAGCGGGAGAGCCTACGAGCAGTACTTC. The chain is built from TRBV2 and TRBJ2-7, with TRBD2 matching 9 bases. CDR3 length equals 15 residues. V lost 6 bases, J lost 2 bases, and 8 bases stayed unmatched. Germline CDR1 reads SNHLY; CDR2 reads FYNNEI.

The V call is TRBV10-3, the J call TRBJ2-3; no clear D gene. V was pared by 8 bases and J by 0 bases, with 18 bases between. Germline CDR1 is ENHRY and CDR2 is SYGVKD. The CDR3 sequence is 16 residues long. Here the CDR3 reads CAIGIGHSVSTDTQYF. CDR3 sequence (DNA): TGTGCCATCGGCATTGGGCATTCTGTTAGCACAGATACGCAGTATTTT.

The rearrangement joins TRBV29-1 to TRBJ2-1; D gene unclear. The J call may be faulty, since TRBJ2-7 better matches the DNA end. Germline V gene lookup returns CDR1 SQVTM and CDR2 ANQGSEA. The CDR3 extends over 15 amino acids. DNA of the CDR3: TGCAGCGTTGAAAATTTGCACCTCTCCTACAATGAGCAGTACTTC. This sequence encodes CSVENLHLSYNEQYF.

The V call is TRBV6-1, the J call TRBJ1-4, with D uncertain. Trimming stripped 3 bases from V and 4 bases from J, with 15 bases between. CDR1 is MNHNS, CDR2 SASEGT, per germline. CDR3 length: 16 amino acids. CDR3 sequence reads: CASSDRPRAFNEKLFF. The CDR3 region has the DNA TGTGCCAGCAGTGATCGACCCCGGGCCTTTAATGAAAAACTGTTTTTT.

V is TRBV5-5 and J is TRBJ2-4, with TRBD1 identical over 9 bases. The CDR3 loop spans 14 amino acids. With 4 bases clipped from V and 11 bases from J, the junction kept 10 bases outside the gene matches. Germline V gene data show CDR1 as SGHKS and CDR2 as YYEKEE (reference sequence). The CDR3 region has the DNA TGTGCCAGCAGCGCCTTCGGACAGGGGAGCTTTCAGTACTTC. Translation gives CASSAFGQGSFQYF.

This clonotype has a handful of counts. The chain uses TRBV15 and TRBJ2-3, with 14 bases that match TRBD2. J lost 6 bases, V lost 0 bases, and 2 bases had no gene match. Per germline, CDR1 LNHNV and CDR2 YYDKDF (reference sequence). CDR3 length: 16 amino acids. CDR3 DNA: TGTGCCACCAGCAGAGAGACTAGCGGGGGGGCGGATACGCAGTATTTT. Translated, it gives CATSRETSGGADTQYF. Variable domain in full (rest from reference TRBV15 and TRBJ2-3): DAMVIQNPRYQVTQFGKPVTLSCSQTLNHNVMYWYQQKSSQAPKLLFHYYDKDFNNEADTPDNFQSRRPNTSFCFLDIRSPGLGDTAMYLCATSRETSGGADTQYFGPGTRLTVL.

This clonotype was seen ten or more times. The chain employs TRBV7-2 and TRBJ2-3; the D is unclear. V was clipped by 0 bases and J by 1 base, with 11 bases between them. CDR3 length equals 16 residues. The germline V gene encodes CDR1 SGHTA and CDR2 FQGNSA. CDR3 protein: CASSLAHLDRTDTQYF. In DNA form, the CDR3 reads TGTGCCAGCAGCTTAGCGCATTTGGACCGCACAGATACGCAGTATTTT.

The CDR3 sequence: CASSLHIQNTEAFF. The CDR3 coding sequence is TGTGCCAGCAGTCTCCACATTCAGAACACTGAAGCTTTCTTT. The chain links TRBV6-5 to TRBJ1-1; D is undetermined. Looked up from germline, CDR1 is MNHEY and CDR2 is SVGAGI. This CDR3 contains 14 residues. Trimming left V 5 bases short and J 1 base short, with 11 bases between.

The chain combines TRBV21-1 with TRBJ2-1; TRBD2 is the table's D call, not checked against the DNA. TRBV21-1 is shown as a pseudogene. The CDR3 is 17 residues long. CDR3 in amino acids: CASSARTSGSSHNEQFF. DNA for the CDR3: TGTGCCAGCAGCGCTAGGACTAGCGGGAGCTCCCACAATGAGCAGTTCTTC.

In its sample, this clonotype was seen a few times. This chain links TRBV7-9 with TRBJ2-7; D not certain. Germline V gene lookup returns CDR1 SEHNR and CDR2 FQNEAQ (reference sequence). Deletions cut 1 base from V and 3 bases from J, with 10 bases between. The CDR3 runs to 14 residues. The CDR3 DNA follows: TGTGCCAGCAGCTTAGGAACAGACATCTACGAGCAGTACTTC. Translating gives CASSLGTDIYEQYF.

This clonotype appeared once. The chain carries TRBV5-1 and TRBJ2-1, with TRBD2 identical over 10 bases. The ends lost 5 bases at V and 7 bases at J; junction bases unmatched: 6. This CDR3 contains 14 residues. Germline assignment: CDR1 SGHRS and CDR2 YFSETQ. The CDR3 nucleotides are TGCGCCAGCAGATATCTAGCGGGAGCAAATGAGCAGTTCTTC. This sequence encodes CASRYLAGANEQFF.

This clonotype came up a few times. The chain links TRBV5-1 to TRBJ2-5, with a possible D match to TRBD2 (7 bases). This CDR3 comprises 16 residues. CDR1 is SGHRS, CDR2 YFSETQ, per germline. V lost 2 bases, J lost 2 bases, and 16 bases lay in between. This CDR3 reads CASSFGAGAPQETQYF. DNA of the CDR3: TGCGCCAGCAGCTTCGGGGCGGGGGCCCCTCAAGAGACCCAGTACTTC.

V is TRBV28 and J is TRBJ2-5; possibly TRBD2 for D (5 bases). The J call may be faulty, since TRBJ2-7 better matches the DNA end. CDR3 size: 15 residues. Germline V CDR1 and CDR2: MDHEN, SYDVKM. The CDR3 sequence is CASSSRGSGKYEQYF. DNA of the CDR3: TGTGCCAGCAGTTCACGTGGGTCGGGGAAGTACGAGCAGTACTTC.

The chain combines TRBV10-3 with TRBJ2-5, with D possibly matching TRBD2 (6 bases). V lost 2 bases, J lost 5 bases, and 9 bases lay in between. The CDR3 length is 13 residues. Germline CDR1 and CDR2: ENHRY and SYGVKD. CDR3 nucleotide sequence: TGTGCCATCAGTGAGAGAAGCGGGGAGACCCAGTACTTC. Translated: CAISERSGETQYF.

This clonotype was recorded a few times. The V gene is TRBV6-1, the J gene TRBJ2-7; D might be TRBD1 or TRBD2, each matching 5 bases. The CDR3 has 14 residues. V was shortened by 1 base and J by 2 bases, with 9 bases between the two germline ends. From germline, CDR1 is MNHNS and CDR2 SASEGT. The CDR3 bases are TGTGCCAGCAGTGAAGGGGGGACCACCTACGAGCAGTACTTC. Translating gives CASSEGGTTYEQYF.

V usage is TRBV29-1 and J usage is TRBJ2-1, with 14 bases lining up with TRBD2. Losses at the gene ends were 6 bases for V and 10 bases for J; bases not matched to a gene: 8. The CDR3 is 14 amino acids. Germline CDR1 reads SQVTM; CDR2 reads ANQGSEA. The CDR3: CSVSGLAGVREQFF. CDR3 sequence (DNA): TGCAGCGTGTCGGGACTAGCGGGGGTAAGAGAGCAGTTCTTC.

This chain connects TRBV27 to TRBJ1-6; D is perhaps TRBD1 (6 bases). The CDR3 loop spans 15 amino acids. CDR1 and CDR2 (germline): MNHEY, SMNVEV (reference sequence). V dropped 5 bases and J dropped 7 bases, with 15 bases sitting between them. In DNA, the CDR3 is TGTGCCAGCAGTGCCAGACAGGCGAACAATTCACCCCTCCACTTT. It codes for CASSARQANNSPLHF.

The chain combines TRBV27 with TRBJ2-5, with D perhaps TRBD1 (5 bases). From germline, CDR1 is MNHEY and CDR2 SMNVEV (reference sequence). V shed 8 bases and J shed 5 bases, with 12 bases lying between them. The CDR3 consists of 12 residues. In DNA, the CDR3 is TGTGCCAGCGGTGAGCACAGGGAGACCCAGTACTTC. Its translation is CASGEHRETQYF.

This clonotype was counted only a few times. The CDR3 DNA reads as TGCGCCAGCAGCTGGGACCCTTCGGAGGATACGCAGTATTTT. It yields the protein CASSWDPSEDTQYF. The chain employs TRBV5-1 and TRBJ2-3; perhaps D is TRBD1 or TRBD2 (5 bases each). The CDR3 length is 14 residues. Germline-derived CDR1 and CDR2 are SGHRS and YFSETQ. With 3 bases removed from V and 6 bases from J, the gap between germline ends came to 14 bases.

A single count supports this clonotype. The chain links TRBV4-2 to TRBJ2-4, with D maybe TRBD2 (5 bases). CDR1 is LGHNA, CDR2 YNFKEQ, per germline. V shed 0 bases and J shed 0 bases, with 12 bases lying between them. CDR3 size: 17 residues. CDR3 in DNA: TGTGCCAGCAGCCAAGATAGAGCGGTAATAGCCAAAAACATTCAGTACTTC. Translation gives CASSQDRAVIAKNIQYF.

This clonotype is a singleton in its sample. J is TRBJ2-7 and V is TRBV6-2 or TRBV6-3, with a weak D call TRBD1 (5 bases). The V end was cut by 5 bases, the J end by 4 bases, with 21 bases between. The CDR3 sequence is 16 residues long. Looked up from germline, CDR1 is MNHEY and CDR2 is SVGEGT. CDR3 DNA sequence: TGTGCCAGCAGTCCCGTCAAACAGGTCGTCCTGTACGAGCAGTACTTC. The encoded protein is CASSPVKQVVLYEQYF.

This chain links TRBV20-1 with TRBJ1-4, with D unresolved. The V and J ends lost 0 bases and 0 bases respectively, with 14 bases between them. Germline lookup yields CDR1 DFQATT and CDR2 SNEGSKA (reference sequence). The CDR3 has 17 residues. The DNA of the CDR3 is TGCAGTGCTAGAGATATCATCCGGGTTACAACTAATGAAAAACTGTTTTTT. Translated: CSARDIIRVTTNEKLFF.

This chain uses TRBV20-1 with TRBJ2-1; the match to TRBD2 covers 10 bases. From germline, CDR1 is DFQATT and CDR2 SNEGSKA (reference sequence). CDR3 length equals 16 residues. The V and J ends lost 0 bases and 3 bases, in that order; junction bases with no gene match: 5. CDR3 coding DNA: TGCAGTGCTAGAGATCACGGGACTAGCGACTACAATGAGCAGTTCTTC. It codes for CSARDHGTSDYNEQFF.

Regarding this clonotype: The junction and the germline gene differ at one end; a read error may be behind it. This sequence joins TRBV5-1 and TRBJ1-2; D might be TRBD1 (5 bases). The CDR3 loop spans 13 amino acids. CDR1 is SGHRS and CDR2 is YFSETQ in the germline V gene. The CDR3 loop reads CASSQGPSYGYTF. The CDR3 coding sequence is TGTGCCAGCAGCCAGGGACCTTCTTATGGCTACACCTTC. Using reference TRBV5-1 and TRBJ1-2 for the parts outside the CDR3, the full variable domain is KAGVTQTPRYLIKTRGQQVTLSCSPISGHRSVSWYQQTPGQGLQFLFEYFSETQRNKGNFPGRFSGRQFSNSRSEMNVSTLELGDSALYLCASSQGPSYGYTFGSGTRLTVV.